This TCR beta chain appears in the sequencing data of a study of response to subunit inactivated influenza vaccine. General study points: Each seasonal influenza vaccination, the authors suggested, recruits few new T cells.

The CDR3 has 11 residues. V was trimmed by 0 bases and J by 6 bases, leaving 1 base between them. The germline CDR1 and CDR2 sequences are LGHNA and YNFKEQ. TCRdb used MiXCR to reprocess the RT-PCR reads, holding one entry per CDR3 protein. This sample has about 650,000 distinct CDR3 sequences, with 14% found just once. This clonotype occurred a few times. Its antigen is undetermined. This rearrangement joins TRBV4-2 to TRBJ2-3; D is undetermined. Here the sequenced sample was PBMCs from blood, taken less than 15 days before vaccination. This TCR came from a man in his fifties who received an inactivated influenza vaccine. The CDR3 nucleotides read TGTGCCAGCAGCCAAGAGGATACGCAGTATTTT. Its protein product is CASSQEDTQYF.